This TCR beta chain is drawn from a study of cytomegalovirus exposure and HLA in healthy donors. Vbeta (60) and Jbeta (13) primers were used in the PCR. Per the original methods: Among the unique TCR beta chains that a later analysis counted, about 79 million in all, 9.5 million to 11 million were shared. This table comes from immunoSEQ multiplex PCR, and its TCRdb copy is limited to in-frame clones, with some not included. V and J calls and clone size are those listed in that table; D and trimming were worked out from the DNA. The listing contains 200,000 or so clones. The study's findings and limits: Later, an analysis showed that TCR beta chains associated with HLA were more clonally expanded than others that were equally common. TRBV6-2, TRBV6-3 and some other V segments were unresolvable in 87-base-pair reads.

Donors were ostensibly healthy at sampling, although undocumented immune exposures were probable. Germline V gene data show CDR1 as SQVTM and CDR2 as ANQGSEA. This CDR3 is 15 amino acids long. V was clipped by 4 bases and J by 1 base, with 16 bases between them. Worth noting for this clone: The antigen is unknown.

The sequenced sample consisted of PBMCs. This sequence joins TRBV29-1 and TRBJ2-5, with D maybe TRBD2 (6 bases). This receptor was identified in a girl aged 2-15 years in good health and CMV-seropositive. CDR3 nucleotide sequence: TGCAGCGTTGGGGGGGAGGCAGACATCCAAGAGACCCAGTACTTC. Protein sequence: CSVGGEADIQETQYF.